This T cell receptor beta chain was observed in a study of CD4+ T cells in melanoma. The germline V and J ends were trimmed by 7 bases and 3 bases, with 21 bases remaining between them. The CDR3 length is 16 residues. Germline V gene lookup returns CDR1 KGHSH and CDR2 LQKENI. Sequencing used immunoSEQ multiplex PCR; TCRdb keeps in-frame clones, though not all of them. The sample includes more than 12,000 clones, about 62% of them seen just once. On this clone: Its matching antigen is unknown.

Broader study findings: In melanoma, neoantigen-specific CD4+ T cells reportedly differed in differentiation state.

The receptor was derived from a human donor with melanoma. The sequenced sample was cells from a culture (not recorded whether cultured in vitro). The chain is built from TRBV18 and TRBJ1-1, with unresolved D. The CDR3 region has the DNA TGTGCCAGCTACTTATCTTCCGGGCCTTTGGACACTGAAGCTTTCTTT. Protein product: CASYLSSGPLDTEAFF.